Below, 14 T cell receptor beta chains from the same sample are listed, as sequenced in a study of blood T cell repertoires in COVID-19. Clones were sequenced by immunoSEQ multiplex PCR, and TCRdb holds only the in-frame ones, with some missing. This sample has about 200,000 clones, with over 60% found just once. The sample taken for sequencing was peripheral blood. The receptors were gathered from a woman aged 65 to 85 with acute or convalescent COVID-19.

The J gene is TRBJ1-2, the V gene TRBV3-1 (or the pseudogene TRBV3-2); TRBD1 aligns across 7 bases. Looked up from germline, CDR1 is LGHDT and CDR2 is YNNKEL (reference sequence). Trimming cost V 4 bases and J 4 bases; bases outside gene matches: 3. The CDR3 is 13 amino acids. In DNA form, the CDR3 reads TGTGCCAGCAGCCTTGGACAGGTCTATGGCTACACCTTC. This gives the protein CASSLGQVYGYTF.

This sequence joins TRBV19 and TRBJ1-5, with 7 positions matching TRBD1. The length of the CDR3 is 17 residues. The germline V gene has CDR1 LNHDA and CDR2 SQIVND (reference sequence). Trimming took 3 bases from V and 2 from J; bases not matched to a gene: 10. The CDR3 region has the DNA TGTGCCAGTAGTATGCTGGATTACAGGGGAGGCAATCAGCCCCAGCATTTT. Translation: CASSMLDYRGGNQPQHF.

The chain uses TRBV6-5 and TRBJ2-7, with TRBD2 matching 10 bases. The germline CDR1 and CDR2 sequences are MNHEY and SVGAGI. This CDR3 spans 15 amino acids. V trimming: 5 bases; J trimming: 7 bases; junction bases outside the gene matches: 11. The CDR3 coding sequence is TGTGCCAGCAGTATCCGAGCGGGAGGGCCGGAAGAGCAGTACTTC. This translates into CASSIRAGGPEEQYF.

The chain employs TRBV6-5 and TRBJ1-1; D is possibly TRBD1 (5 bases). Germline assignment: CDR1 MNHEY and CDR2 SVGAGI. Trimming removed 0 bases at V and 4 bases at J, with 15 bases between. The CDR3 loop spans 16 amino acids. The CDR3, as DNA: TGTGCCAGCAGTTACTCGGGGCAGGCCTCGCGCACTGAAGCTTTCTTT. The encoded protein is CASSYSGQASRTEAFF.

V and J are TRBV27 and TRBJ2-7; 9 nucleotides agree with TRBD1. Germline CDR1 reads MNHEY; CDR2 reads SMNVEV (reference sequence). The CDR3 is made up of 15 amino acids. Trimming cost V 6 bases and J 2 bases; bases outside gene matches: 8. Written as DNA, the CDR3 is TGTGCCAGCAGGCCGGGACAGGGCCTTACCTACGAGCAGTACTTC. This gives the protein CASRPGQGLTYEQYF.

This chain links TRBV29-1 with TRBJ2-1; 12 positions match TRBD1. The V gene's germline CDR1 is SQVTM and CDR2 ANQGSEA. This CDR3 spans 14 amino acids. J was trimmed by 8 bases and V by 4 bases; bases with no gene match: 6. In DNA form, the CDR3 reads TGCAGCGTTGCCGGGACAGGGGGCGCGTATGAGCAGTTCTTC. Amino acid sequence: CSVAGTGGAYEQFF.

The chain joins TRBV20-1 to TRBJ2-1; D not certain. Between the trimmed V and J ends, which lost 2 bases and 4 bases, there was a span of 3 bases. This CDR3 is 11 amino acids long. Germline lookup yields CDR1 DFQATT and CDR2 SNEGSKA (reference sequence). CDR3 in amino acids: CSARPYNEQFF. DNA for the CDR3: TGCAGTGCTAGACCGTACAATGAGCAGTTCTTC.

The J gene is TRBJ1-5, the V gene TRBV12-2; the table's D call, TRBD1, was not checked against the DNA. TRBV12-2 is shown as a pseudogene. The CDR3 is made up of 16 amino acids. The CDR3 region has the DNA TGTGCAAGTCGCTTAGTGGACAGGGGAAGCAATCAGCCCCAGCATTTT. It codes for CASRLVDRGSNQPQHF.

The chain combines TRBV6-1 with TRBJ1-6; perhaps TRBD1 as D (5 bases). The germline V gene has CDR1 MNHNS and CDR2 SASEGT. The CDR3 is 13 residues long. V gave up 2 bases and J gave up 11 bases, with 10 bases separating them. DNA for the CDR3: TGTGCCAGCAGTGAATATGGGGGGACACCCCTCCACTTT. This translates into CASSEYGGTPLHF.

This chain links TRBV28 with TRBJ1-2, with D unclear. In germline, CDR1 is MDHEN, CDR2 SYDVKM. CDR3 length: 15 amino acids. Trimming left V 5 bases short and J 5 bases short, with 18 bases between. CDR3 in DNA: TGTGCCAGCAGTCCCTCATACGCGCTTTCATATGGCTACACCTTC. It codes for CASSPSYALSYGYTF.

The genes are TRBV2 and TRBJ1-5, with 7 positions matching TRBD1. V lost 5 bases to trimming and J lost 0 bases; unmatched junction nucleotides: 7. CDR3 length: 16 amino acids. Germline assignment: CDR1 SNHLY and CDR2 FYNNEI. The CDR3 DNA sequence: TGTGCCAGCAGTAAACCGGGACAGCTTAGCAATCAGCCCCAGCATTTT. Its protein is CASSKPGQLSNQPQHF.

The CDR3 DNA reads TGTGCCAGCAGCTTAGCTTGGGGCCCGAACACCGGGGAGCTGTTTTTT. It translates to CASSLAWGPNTGELFF. This chain uses TRBV7-3 with TRBJ2-2; D might be TRBD1 (5 bases). The germline V and J ends were trimmed by 2 bases and 0 bases, with 10 bases remaining between them. The CDR3 totals 16 residues. Germline V gives CDR1 SGHTA, CDR2 FQGTGA.

The genes are TRBV19 and TRBJ1-6, with D possibly being TRBD1 (6 bases). V lost 4 bases and J lost 9, with 10 bases in between. The CDR3 length is 13 residues. In germline, CDR1 is LNHDA, CDR2 SQIVND (reference sequence). The DNA for the CDR3 is TGTGCCAGTAGTAGGGCGACAGGTTCACCCCTCCACTTT. Translating it yields CASSRATGSPLHF.

The V and J genes are TRBV2 and TRBJ1-2, with D tentatively TRBD1 (6 bases). Trimming pared 6 bases from V and 1 base from J, leaving 9 bases between. CDR1 and CDR2 (germline): SNHLY, FYNNEI. CDR3 length: 13 amino acids. CDR3: CASRSDSNYGYTF. DNA for the CDR3: TGTGCCAGCAGATCGGACAGTAACTATGGCTACACCTTC.